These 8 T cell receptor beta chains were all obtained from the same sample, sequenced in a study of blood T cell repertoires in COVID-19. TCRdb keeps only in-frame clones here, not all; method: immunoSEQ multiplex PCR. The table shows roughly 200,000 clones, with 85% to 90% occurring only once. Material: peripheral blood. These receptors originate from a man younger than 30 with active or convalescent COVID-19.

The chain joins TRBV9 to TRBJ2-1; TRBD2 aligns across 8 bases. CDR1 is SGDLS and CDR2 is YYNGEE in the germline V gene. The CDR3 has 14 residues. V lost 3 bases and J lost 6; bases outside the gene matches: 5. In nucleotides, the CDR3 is TGTGCCAGCAGCGCTATAACTAGCGGCAATGAGCAGTTCTTC. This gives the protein CASSAITSGNEQFF.

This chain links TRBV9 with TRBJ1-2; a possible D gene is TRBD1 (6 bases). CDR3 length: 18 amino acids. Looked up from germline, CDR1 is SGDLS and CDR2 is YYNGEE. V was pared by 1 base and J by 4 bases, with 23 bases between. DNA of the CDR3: TGTGCCAGCAGCGTAATGTTGAAACACAGGGAAGTGGGCTATGGCTACACCTTC. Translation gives CASSVMLKHREVGYGYTF.

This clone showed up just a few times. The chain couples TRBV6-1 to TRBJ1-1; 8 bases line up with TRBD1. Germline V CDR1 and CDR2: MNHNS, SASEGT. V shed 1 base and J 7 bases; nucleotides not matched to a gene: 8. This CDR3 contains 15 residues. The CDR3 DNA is TGTGCCAGCAGTGAAGTGGCAGGGGGCTCAGGTGAAGCTTTCTTT. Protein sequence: CASSEVAGGSGEAFF.

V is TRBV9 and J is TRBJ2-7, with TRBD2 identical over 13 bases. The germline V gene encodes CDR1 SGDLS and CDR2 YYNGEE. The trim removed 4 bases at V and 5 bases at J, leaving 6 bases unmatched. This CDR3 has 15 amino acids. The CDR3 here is CASSPRLAGGNEQYF. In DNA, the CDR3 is TGTGCCAGCAGCCCTCGACTAGCGGGAGGTAACGAGCAGTACTTC. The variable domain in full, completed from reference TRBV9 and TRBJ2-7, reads DSGVTQTPKHLITATGQRVTLRCSPRSGDLSVYWYQQSLDQGLQFLIQYYNGEERAKGNILERFSAQQFPDLHSELNLSSLELGDSALYFCASSPRLAGGNEQYFGPGTRLTVT.

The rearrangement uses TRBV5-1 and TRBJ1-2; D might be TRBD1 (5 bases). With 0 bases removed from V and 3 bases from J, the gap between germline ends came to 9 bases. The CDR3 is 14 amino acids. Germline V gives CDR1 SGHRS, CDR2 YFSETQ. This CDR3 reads CASSLEGDDYGYTF. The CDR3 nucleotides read TGCGCCAGCAGCTTGGAAGGGGATGACTATGGCTACACCTTC.

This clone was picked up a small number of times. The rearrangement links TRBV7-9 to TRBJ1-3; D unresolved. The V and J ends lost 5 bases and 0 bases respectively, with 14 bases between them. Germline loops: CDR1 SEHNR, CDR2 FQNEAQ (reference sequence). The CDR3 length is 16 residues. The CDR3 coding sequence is TGTGCCAGCAGCGGCCACGACATGCTCTCTGGAAACACCATATATTTT. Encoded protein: CASSGHDMLSGNTIYF.

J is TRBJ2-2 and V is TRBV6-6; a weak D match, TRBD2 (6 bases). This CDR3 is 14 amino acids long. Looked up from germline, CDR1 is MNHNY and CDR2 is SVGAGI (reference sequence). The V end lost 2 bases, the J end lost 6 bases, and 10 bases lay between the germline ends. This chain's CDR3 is CASSYKEGPGELFF. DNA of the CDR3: TGTGCCAGCAGTTACAAGGAGGGGCCCGGGGAGCTGTTTTTT.

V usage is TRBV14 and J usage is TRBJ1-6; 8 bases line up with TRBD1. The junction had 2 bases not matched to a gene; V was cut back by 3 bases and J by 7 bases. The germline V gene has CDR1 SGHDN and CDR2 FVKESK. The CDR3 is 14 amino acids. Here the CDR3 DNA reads TGTGCCAGCAGCCAGGCAGGGGGCAATTCACCCCTCCACTTT. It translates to CASSQAGGNSPLHF.